What follows is one TCR beta chain and its context. This record belongs to a study of blood T cell repertoires in COVID-19. As for the study in general: The United States, Italy and Spain were the sources of the acute and convalescent COVID-19 samples.

The authors' processing: Estimation of nucleated cell counts relied on the amplification of reference gene primers. Sequencing used immunoSEQ multiplex PCR; TCRdb keeps in-frame clones, though not all of them. That table supplies the V and J calls and clone size; D and trimming were determined from the DNA. The repertoire holds under 75,000 clones, about 70% seen once, with over 20% in the top ten. The source is a man aged 60 to 75 with acute or convalescent COVID-19. The sequenced sample consisted of peripheral blood.

The CDR3, as DNA: TGTGCCAGCAGTCCCGACATCCGATCACCCCTCCACTTT. Translating it yields CASSPDIRSPLHF. This sequence joins TRBV2 and TRBJ1-6, with no clear D. The CDR3 extends over 13 amino acids. Trimming pared 5 bases from V and 10 bases from J, leaving 12 bases between. Germline CDR1 SNHLY, CDR2 FYNNEI. The variable domain in full, completed from reference TRBV2 and TRBJ1-6, reads EPEVTQTPSHQVTQMGQEVILRCVPISNHLYFYWYRQILGQKVEFLVSFYNNEISEKSEIFDDQFSVERPDGSNFTLKIRSTKLEDSAMYFCASSPDIRSPLHFGNGTRLTVT.